This is a list of T cell receptor beta chains from one sample in a study of T cell responses to AZD1222 COVID-19 vaccine. Here immunoSEQ multiplex PCR was the method, and the copy in TCRdb shows in-frame clones only, minus some. Of around 130,000 clones in the sample, 93% are singletons; the top ten hold about 1%. Here the sequenced sample was peripheral blood, taken on day 0 of AZD1222 vaccination. The receptors were gathered from an adult in good health. Both conserved end residues are part of each CDR3. Fields, in order: D gene, V gene, J gene, clone size, CDR3 protein, CDR3 DNA. A D gene is named only where the DNA matches it firmly. The size field is filled for only some rows; it gives once, few, many or a size class.

>-|TRBV19|TRBJ1-1|-
CASAVRGGGNTEAFF
TGTGCCAGCGCCGTGAGAGGAGGGGGGAACACTGAAGCTTTCTTT
>-|TRBV9|TRBJ1-1|-
CASSDQVGRTKAFF
TGTGCCAGCAGCGATCAGGTTGGGCGAACTAAAGCTTTCTTT
>-|TRBV14|TRBJ2-7|-
CASSPVQGYEQYF
TGTGCCAGCAGCCCAGTACAGGGCTACGAGCAGTACTTC
>TRBD1|TRBV10-2|TRBJ2-2|-
CASSGTGGITGELFF
TGCGCCAGCAGTGGGACAGGGGGGATCACCGGGGAGCTGTTTTTT
>-|TRBV4-2|TRBJ1-6|-
CASSQREGNRSPLHF
TGTGCCAGCAGCCAAAGGGAAGGGAATAGGTCACCCCTCCACTTT
>-|TRBV7-6|TRBJ1-3|-
CASSLGWGNTIYF
TGTGCCAGCAGCTTAGGGTGGGGAAACACCATATATTTT
>-|TRBV7-9|TRBJ1-1|-
CASSEVHRGAEAFF
TGTGCCAGCAGCGAAGTCCACCGGGGAGCTGAAGCTTTCTTT
>TRBD2|TRBV5-1|TRBJ2-5|-
CASSFGLAGEETQYF
TGCGCCAGCAGCTTTGGACTAGCGGGGGAAGAGACCCAGTACTTC
>TRBD2|TRBV7-3|TRBJ2-2|-
CASSTSGGLNTGELFF
TGTGCCAGCAGCACCAGCGGGGGGCTTAACACCGGGGAGCTGTTTTTT
>-|TRBV5-6|TRBJ1-1|-
CASSAPRNAHTEAFF
TGTGCCAGCAGCGCCCCTAGGAACGCGCACACTGAAGCTTTCTTT
>-|TRBV7-9|TRBJ1-2|-
CASSWRDRSDGYTF
TGTGCCAGCAGCTGGAGAGATAGAAGCGATGGCTACACCTTC
>TRBD1|TRBV19|TRBJ1-5|-
CASTRLTGGGQPQHF
TGTGCCAGTACCAGACTAACAGGGGGCGGTCAGCCCCAGCATTTT
>-|TRBV2|TRBJ1-3|once
CASTLRNTIYF
TGTGCCAGCACCCTCAGAAACACCATATATTTT
>-|TRBV28|TRBJ1-2|-
CASSSPHYGYTF
TGTGCCAGCAGTTCCCCACATTATGGCTACACCTTC